The rows below give T cell receptor beta chains drawn from one sample of a study of blood T cell repertoires in COVID-19. Libraries were prepared by immunoSEQ multiplex PCR; TCRdb keeps only in-frame clonotypes and omits some of them. The sample records a few hundred thousand clones, around 88% being singletons. The source material was PBMCs or T cells enriched from blood (not recorded which). The receptor set was obtained from a woman between 50 and 59 years old with acute COVID-19. CDR3s include the opening cysteine and the closing phenylalanine or tryptophan.

cdr3_aa v_call
CASSPHEILSYEQYF TRBV6-2/TRBV6-3
CASSHVTGTSGTWGTGELFF TRBV3-1/TRBV3-2
CASSIVGQGAYEQYF TRBV19
CASSYYGTAGETQYF TRBV7-3
CATSLRRVANTEAFF TRBV19
CASSHWGSPNSNQPQHF TRBV5-6
CASSLDRVGELFF TRBV7-9
CACRHYTEAFF TRBV30
CASSYGTAPNQPQHF TRBV6-6
CASSLYPGLAEAFF TRBV27
CASRLRDRSTDTQYF TRBV6-5
CASSGTGEYGYTF TRBV10-2
CASSLAGGQETQYF TRBV7-2
CASSFAGLGSTQYF TRBV7-3
CASSSQGATTEAFF TRBV2
CASSLDAGTGTYEQYF TRBV5-1
CAIRWDSSYNEQFF TRBV10-3
CASSERGIGSYEQYF TRBV25-1
CAWGTGAFYSNQPQHF TRBV30
CASSPGQGQYNSPLHF TRBV4-2
CASSLGKLAANNEQFF TRBV7-9
CASRLAASYNEQFF TRBV7-9
CASSAPGLYGYTF TRBV5-5
CASSPDSPADTQYF TRBV27
CSVADSLETQYF TRBV29-1
CASSLSGLSWALNEQFF TRBV11-2
CASSVRDWYTDTQYF TRBV7-9
CASSQDRLARSGEQYF TRBV4-3
CASSLTAGNNEQFF TRBV7-6
CASSNRDSPYEQYF TRBV7-9
CASSLDGQLSNQPQHF TRBV5-4
CASSQVESYGYTF TRBV16
CASSIGLAGGNEQFF TRBV27
CASSPQGKETQYF TRBV19
CASSFDRGLGDTQYF TRBV7-2
CASSLQGIREKLFF TRBV5-1
CASSPGNVDRETQYF TRBV4-2
CASSPARVNVADTQYF TRBV5-1
CASSFVPTAYEQYF TRBV27
CASRHQGAGGIDEQFF TRBV28
CASSQDSGFGTARVKQYF TRBV4-2
CASSPGLADYNEQFF TRBV5-1
CASSATQGNTEAFF TRBV18
CASSLELAGGLGEQYF TRBV5-1
CASSPRTGLNTGELFF TRBV7-6
CASSLGQGGTEAFF TRBV5-5
CASSLPRIPHEQYF TRBV7-9
CASSRPGQGNGYTF TRBV7-2
CASRIPGQVGEQYF TRBV28
CASSSWGRVAYEQYF TRBV23-1